The rows below give T cell receptor beta chains drawn from one sample of a study of T cells in Graves' hyperthyroidism and ophthalmopathy. MiXCR, run by TCRdb on the multiplex PCR reads, gives a single entry per CDR3 protein. The repertoire includes some 570,000 distinct CDR3 sequences, 14% of them detected once, and more than 6% sits in the top ten. Sequencing input: blood. Receptors originate from a young woman with Graves' ophthalmopathy. Both conserved end residues are part of each CDR3. The D gene is left open where the match is weak. Clone size is stated in some rows and not others, as once, few, many or a class when expanded.

clone_size,d_call,j_call,v_call,cdr3_aa,cdr3_nt
many,TRBD1,TRBJ2-1,TRBV24-1,CATSGAGGLSYNEQFF,TGTGCCACCAGTGGAGCAGGGGGCCTCTCCTACAATGAGCAGTTCTTC
many,TRBD2,TRBJ2-1,TRBV7-2,CASSRTSGRAAEQFF,TGTGCCAGCAGCCGGACTAGCGGGAGAGCAGCTGAGCAGTTCTTC
NA,NA,TRBJ1-2,TRBV14,CASRGSDYGYTF,TGTGCCAGCAGGGGCTCTGACTATGGCTACACCTTC
many,TRBD2,TRBJ2-5,TRBV28,CASSFLGPGGETQYF,TGTGCCAGCAGTTTTTTGGGCCCGGGGGGGGAGACCCAGTACTTC
few,TRBD1,TRBJ1-1,TRBV18,CASFRDRGQDTEAFF,TGTGCCAGCTTCCGGGACAGGGGGCAGGATACTGAAGCTTTCTTT
many,TRBD2,TRBJ2-2,TRBV12-3/TRBV12-4,CASSLTSGRAGGELFF,TGTGCCAGCAGTTTGACTAGCGGGAGGGCCGGCGGGGAGCTGTTTTTT
many,NA,TRBJ1-1,TRBV3-1,CASSRLAGGTEAFF,TGTGCCAGCAGCCGGTTAGCCGGAGGAACTGAAGCTTTCTTT
NA,TRBD2,TRBJ2-2,TRBV6-2/TRBV6-3,CASSYLLAGVGTGELFF,TGTGCCAGCAGTTACCTTCTAGCGGGAGTCGGAACCGGGGAGCTGTTTTTT
many,NA,TRBJ2-7,TRBV6-1,CASGDGSYEQYF,TGTGCCAGCGGGGACGGTTCCTACGAGCAGTACTTC
few,NA,TRBJ2-1,TRBV4-2,CASNRLGGQDEQFF,TGTGCCAGCAACCGATTAGGGGGGCAGGATGAGCAGTTCTTC
many,NA,TRBJ2-1,TRBV18,CASSPRDRNEQFF,TGTGCCAGCTCACCGCGCGATCGAAATGAGCAGTTCTTC
few,TRBD2,TRBJ2-1,TRBV6-5,CASSYTSGGYNEQFF,TGTGCCAGCAGTTACACTAGCGGGGGCTACAATGAGCAGTTCTTC
many,TRBD1,TRBJ1-3,TRBV12-3/TRBV12-4,CASSPDRRGNTIYF,TGTGCCAGCAGTCCGGACAGGAGAGGAAACACCATATATTTT
few,TRBD1,TRBJ2-2,TRBV20-1,CSARGKGQNTGELFF,TGCAGTGCTAGAGGGAAGGGACAGAATACCGGGGAGCTGTTTTTT
many,TRBD2,TRBJ2-7,TRBV12-5,CASGFRGLAGAFTYEQYF,TGTGCTAGTGGTTTTCGCGGACTAGCGGGAGCATTCACCTACGAGCAGTACTTC
many,TRBD1,TRBJ2-1,TRBV7-3,CASSPDRGSYNEQFF,TGTGCCAGCAGCCCTGACAGGGGCTCCTACAATGAGCAGTTCTTC
many,TRBD1,TRBJ1-5,TRBV6-1,CASIRTGGLNQPQHF,TGTGCCAGCATAAGGACAGGGGGCTTGAATCAGCCCCAGCATTTT
many,NA,TRBJ2-7,TRBV24-1,CATSPAAQYEQYF,TGTGCCACCAGCCCTGCGGCCCAGTACGAGCAGTACTTC
NA,TRBD1,TRBJ2-7,TRBV19,CASSRGDRTSYEQYF,TGTGCCAGTAGCAGAGGGGACAGGACCTCCTACGAGCAGTACTTC
many,NA,TRBJ2-3,TRBV2,CASSELQGTDTQYF,TGTGCCAGCAGTGAATTACAGGGTACAGATACGCAGTATTTT
many,TRBD2,TRBJ2-7,TRBV28,CASSLAGVRSYEQYF,TGTGCCAGCAGTCTAGCGGGAGTCCGCTCCTACGAGCAGTACTTC
many,TRBD2,TRBJ2-3,TRBV28,CASRETSGGRASTDTQYF,TGTGCCAGCAGAGAGACTAGCGGAGGTAGGGCTAGCACAGATACGCAGTATTTT
many,NA,TRBJ1-2,TRBV28,CASSFVVVSAGYTF,TGTGCCAGCAGTTTCGTCGTGGTTTCGGCTGGCTACACCTTC
few,NA,TRBJ2-1,TRBV6-5,CASSYSSSVYNEQFF,TGTGCCAGCAGTTACAGCTCTAGCGTATACAATGAGCAGTTCTTC
NA,NA,TRBJ2-1,TRBV12-3/TRBV12-4,CASTGRANGSRNKQFF,TGTGCCAGCACTGGACGGGCTAACGGGAGTCGCAATAAGCAGTTCTTC
many,NA,TRBJ2-7,TRBV9,CASSPWANYEQYF,TGTGCCAGCAGCCCTTGGGCTAACTACGAGCAGTACTTC
few,NA,TRBJ2-1,TRBV7-9,CASSPPRGPLYNEQFF,TGTGCCAGCAGTCCCCCCCGGGGCCCTCTCTACAATGAGCAGTTCTTC
many,NA,TRBJ1-5,TRBV30,CAWAIKGTDLIPQHF,TGTGCCTGGGCGATAAAGGGCACTGACCTGATACCCCAGCATTTT
many,TRBD2,TRBJ2-7,TRBV11-2,CASSPRISGRASYEQYF,TGTGCCAGCAGCCCCAGGATCAGCGGGAGGGCCTCCTACGAGCAGTACTTC
many,NA,TRBJ2-1,TRBV24-1,CATSDSGTPLENEQFF,TGTGCCACCAGTGATTCCGGGACGCCTTTGGAGAATGAGCAGTTCTTC
few,NA,TRBJ1-6,TRBV20-1,CSAPWTVSNSPLHF,TGCAGTGCCCCGTGGACAGTTTCAAATTCACCCCTCCACTTT
many,TRBD2,TRBJ2-7,TRBV30,CAWSVGSGSNEQYF,TGTGCCTGGAGTGTGGGTAGCGGGAGCAACGAGCAGTACTTC
few,TRBD2,TRBJ2-2,TRBV19,CASRYAGGRANTGELFF,TGTGCCAGTAGGTACGCGGGAGGTCGAGCGAACACCGGGGAGCTGTTTTTT
NA,NA,TRBJ1-2,TRBV18,CASSPYGSPDYGYTF,TGTGCCAGCTCACCCTACGGCTCCCCAGACTATGGCTACACCTTC
NA,TRBD1,TRBJ1-4,TRBV7-6,CASSLTGRATNEKLFF,TGTGCCAGCAGCTTGACAGGGAGGGCAACTAATGAAAAACTGTTTTTT
many,TRBD1,TRBJ1-1,TRBV18,CASSPVRQGAESEAFF,TGTGCCAGCTCACCGGTTAGACAGGGGGCGGAGTCGGAGGCTTTCTTT
NA,NA,TRBJ1-6,TRBV10-3,CAISESGGIHNSPLHF,TGTGCCATCAGTGAGTCGGGGGGGATTCATAATTCACCCCTCCACTTT
few,NA,TRBJ2-1,TRBV6-1,CASSPPRSAREQFF,TGTGCCAGCAGTCCACCTCGGTCAGCGCGGGAGCAGTTCTTC
few,TRBD2,TRBJ2-4,TRBV30,CAWRPRTSGKGLAKNIQYF,TGTGCCTGGAGACCTAGGACTAGCGGGAAAGGACTAGCCAAAAACATTCAGTACTTC
few,NA,TRBJ1-5,TRBV9,CASSGGGLQPQHF,TGTGCCAGCAGCGGTGGGGGGCTGCAGCCCCAGCATTTT
many,TRBD1,TRBJ2-7,TRBV5-6,CASSFGWTGDTYEQYF,TGTGCCAGCAGCTTTGGTTGGACAGGGGATACCTACGAGCAGTACTTC
few,NA,TRBJ1-6,TRBV24-1,CATQGQGRSPLHF,TGTGCCACCCAAGGGCAGGGACGTTCACCCCTCCACTTT
NA,TRBD2,TRBJ2-7,TRBV7-2,CASSQVGTSWIYEQYF,TGTGCCAGCAGCCAAGTTGGGACTAGCTGGATCTACGAGCAGTACTTC
NA,TRBD2,TRBJ2-1,TRBV11-3,CASSLVRERGNERFF,TGTGCCAGCAGCTTAGTCCGGGAGCGGGGCAATGAGCGGTTCTTC
many,TRBD2,TRBJ2-1,TRBV27,CASSETSGRATSYNEQFF,TGTGCCAGCAGTGAGACTAGCGGGAGGGCCACGTCCTACAATGAGCAGTTCTTC
many,TRBD1,TRBJ2-7,TRBV28,CASTPGQGYYEQYF,TGTGCCAGCACGCCGGGACAGGGATACTACGAGCAGTACTTC
few,NA,TRBJ1-6,TRBV28,CASSLRGAVSPLHF,TGTGCCAGCAGTTTACGGGGGGCTGTTTCACCCCTCCACTTT
many,NA,TRBJ2-1,TRBV24-1,CATSDYTGMDNNEQFF,TGTGCCACCAGTGATTACACAGGGATGGATAACAATGAGCAGTTCTTC
NA,TRBD2,TRBJ2-1,TRBV7-7,CASSPLFRLAGGLLYNEQFF,TGTGCTAGCAGCCCCCTCTTCCGACTAGCGGGAGGTCTCCTGTACAATGAGCAGTTCTTC
many,NA,TRBJ2-7,TRBV7-9,CASSLVSDGPYSYEQYF,TGTGCCAGCAGCTTAGTAAGCGACGGCCCTTACTCCTACGAGCAGTACTTC
many,TRBD2,TRBJ2-3,TRBV2,CAATPTTSARGTDTQYF,TGTGCCGCAACCCCAACCACTAGCGCGAGGGGCACAGATACGCAGTATTTT
few,NA,TRBJ2-1,TRBV20-1,CSARVAGNNNEQFF,TGCAGTGCTAGGGTGGCGGGTAATAACAATGAGCAGTTCTTC
many,TRBD1,TRBJ2-3,TRBV12-3/TRBV12-4,CASRPPGQLYTDTQYF,TGTGCCAGCAGACCCCCGGGACAGCTTTACACAGATACGCAGTATTTT
NA,NA,TRBJ2-1,TRBV7-2,CASSLKSGTLYNEQFF,TGTGCCAGCAGCTTAAAATCTGGGACACTCTACAATGAGCAGTTCTTC
NA,NA,TRBJ2-7,TRBV12-3/TRBV12-4,CASSPTRAGIPREQYF,TGTGCCAGCAGCCCTACAAGGGCAGGGATACCTCGAGAGCAGTACTTC
many,NA,TRBJ2-7,TRBV20-1,CSARSQGFTYEQYF,TGCAGTGCTAGATCACAGGGCTTCACCTACGAGCAGTACTTC
many,TRBD1,TRBJ1-2,TRBV6-1,CASSDRGQWYGYTF,TGTGCCAGCAGTGACAGGGGGCAGTGGTATGGCTACACCTTC
many,TRBD2,TRBJ2-7,TRBV11-2,CASSLAGQLYEQYF,TGTGCCAGCAGCCTAGCGGGCCAGCTCTACGAGCAGTACTTC
few,TRBD2,TRBJ2-2,TRBV5-1,CASRRLAGEDGELFF,TGCGCCAGCAGGCGGCTAGCGGGAGAAGACGGGGAGCTGTTTTTT